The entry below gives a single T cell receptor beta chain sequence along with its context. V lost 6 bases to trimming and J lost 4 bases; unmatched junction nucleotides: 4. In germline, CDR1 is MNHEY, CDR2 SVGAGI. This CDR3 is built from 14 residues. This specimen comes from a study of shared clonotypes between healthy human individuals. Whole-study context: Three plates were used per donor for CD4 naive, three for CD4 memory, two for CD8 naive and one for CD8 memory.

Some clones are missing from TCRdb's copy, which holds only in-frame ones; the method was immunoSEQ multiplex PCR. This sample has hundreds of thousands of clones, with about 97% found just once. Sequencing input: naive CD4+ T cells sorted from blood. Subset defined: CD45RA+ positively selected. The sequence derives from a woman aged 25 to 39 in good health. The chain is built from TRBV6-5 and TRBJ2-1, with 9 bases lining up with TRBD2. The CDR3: CASRLAGVYNEQFF. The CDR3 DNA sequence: TGTGCCAGCAGGTTAGCGGGGGTATACAATGAGCAGTTCTTC.